The T cell receptor (beta chain) under discussion was sequenced for a study of T cell responses to AZD1222 COVID-19 vaccine. The method was immunoSEQ multiplex PCR; TCRdb's version includes in-frame clones alone and lacks a portion of them. The sample records about 220,000 clones, under 95% being singletons. This CDR3 contains 13 residues. Trimming removed 0 bases at V and 0 bases at J, with 2 bases between. Germline V gives CDR1 SGHVS, CDR2 FNYEAQ. The chain employs TRBV7-6 and TRBJ2-5, with D uncertain. The sample in question was peripheral blood, obtained on day 0 of MenACWY control vaccination. This clonotype originated in an adult in good health. The CDR3 bases are TGTGCCAGCAGCTTAGCTTACCAAGAGACCCAGTACTTC. Amino acid sequence: CASSLAYQETQYF. The full variable domain, its missing parts supplied by reference TRBV7-6 and TRBJ2-5, is GAGVSQSPRYKVTKRGQDVALRCDPISGHVSLYWYRQALGQGPEFLTYFNYEAQQDKSGLPNDRFSAERPEGSISTLTIQRTEQRDSAMYRCASSLAYQETQYFGPGTRLLVL.